This T cell receptor beta chain is from a study of OX40 agonist ivuxolimab in advanced cancers. Regarding the study in general: The costimulatory receptor OX40 (CD134) was targeted by ivuxolimab, a fully human IgG2 agonistic monoclonal antibody. Among the roughly 52 dose-escalation patients, approximately 20 had hepatocellular carcinoma, roughly 15 melanoma, 9 renal cell carcinoma and 9 head and neck cancer. Prior anti-PD-1, anti-PD-L1 or anti-CTLA-4 therapy was permitted, and roughly two fifths of dose-escalation patients had received checkpoint inhibitors. The paper covers the monotherapy dose-escalation part of the phase I ivuxolimab trial, which included N of about 50 patients. Peripheral TCRbeta sequencing was intended to test whether TCR sequence diversity was altered and clonal T-cell expansion was caused by ivuxolimab. Intravenous ivuxolimab was administered to patients every 2 weeks at six dose levels: 0.01, 0.1, 0.3, 1.5, 3 and 10 mg/kg. Partial responses occurred in three dose-escalation patients, of whom one had hepatocellular carcinoma and two had cutaneous melanoma. In the dose-escalation cohort, around four fifths of patients were male, and the mean age was 60 years with a range of 23 to 79.

About this clone itself: This receptor's antigen is unknown. The record has no base qualities; no much larger clone is one base away.

The CDR3 contains 14 residues, cysteine and phenylalanine counted. Only the CDR3 DNA is retained, 42 bases long and in frame from the first base. The V end loses 3 bases and the J end loses 7 bases, and a stretch of 17 bases separates them. From the germline V gene, CDR1 is SGHDT and CDR2 is YYEEEE. To sequence the TCRbeta CDR3 region, genomic DNA was isolated from the sorted cells. The immunoSEQ Assay was used for sequencing of TCRbeta CDR3 regions. Held by TCRdb, this immuneACCESS table contains in-frame sequences only and omits some clones. Under half of the omission traces to an unresolved V gene where checked; the cause of the rest is unknown. In all, the sample holds roughly 80,000 clones, and over 90% of those were seen once. The biggest ten clones account for less than 7% of the sample. The trial excluded patients who had a history of autoimmune disease or were on systemic immunosuppression. In every dose cohort, peripheral blood was drawn for TCR sequencing at baseline, cycle 4 day 1, and cycle 7 day 1. Samples were obtained from an open-label, multicenter, first-in-human phase I dose-escalation trial of ivuxolimab. Adults with locally advanced or metastatic melanoma, renal cell, hepatocellular, or head and neck squamous cell carcinoma were enrolled in the trial. Before TCR sequencing, CD4+ and CD8+ T cells were separately sorted from peripheral blood.

Results the study describes overall, beyond this receptor: Which antigens the clonally expanded peripheral T cells were specific for was not determined. At doses from 0.1 to 3.0 mg/kg, clonal expansion was seen in both CD4+ and CD8+ blood T cells between baseline and week 6. Low levels of normalized T-cell clonal expansion were also seen in some patients who did not respond. On average, CD8+ T cells showed more expanded clones than CD4+ T cells after ivuxolimab. In partial responders in the 0.1-3.0 mg/kg groups, normalized peripheral clonal expansion was found to be among the lowest, especially among CD8+ T cells.

The chain was built from TRBV5-6 and TRBJ2-7; TRBD2 is a weak D gene call, 6 bases matching. Sequencing was performed on CD4+ or CD8+ T cells sorted from blood, taken in a trial of the OX40 agonist ivuxolimab. This TCR was recovered from an adult with an advanced solid tumor such as melanoma, head and neck, liver or kidney cancer. CDR3 region: CASSSLGGLGEQYF. The nucleotides are TGTGCCAGCAGCTCCCTCGGGGGTCTCGGGGAGCAGTACTTC.